This TCR beta chain was sequenced in a study of T cells in Graves' hyperthyroidism and ophthalmopathy. Study overall: It was at initial diagnosis, before any treatment, that peripheral blood was collected.

The CDR3 consists of 17 residues. V was pared by 7 bases and J by 2 bases, with 20 bases between. CDR1 is LNHDA, CDR2 SQIVND, per germline (reference sequence). This clonotype was counted at least ten times. RNA transcripts gave rise to amplified TCR beta CDR3 regions. HTBI primers were used for first-round RT-PCR of the TCR CDR3. TCRdb recomputed calls from the multiplex PCR reads with MiXCR, one row per CDR3 protein. The repertoire holds around 350,000 distinct CDR3 sequences, with 15% to 20% as singletons. The sequencing input was blood. The receptor comes from a woman under 30 with Graves' hyperthyroidism. The chain couples TRBV19 to TRBJ2-2; TRBD2 is a possible D gene (6 bases). The CDR3 bases are TGTGCCAGTACCGTGGGACCCCGGGGGAGTAACACCGGGGAGCTGTTTTTT. It specifies CASTVGPRGSNTGELFF.